A single sample gave rise to the 18 T cell receptor beta chains below, sequenced in a study of STAT3 mutations in large granular lymphocyte leukemia. Regarding the study as a whole: Every T-LGLL patient had at least one immunodominant TCRbeta clonotype.

What these receptors recognize is not known. Sequencing was performed with immunoSEQ multiplex PCR; in TCRdb, only in-frame clones are kept and a portion is missing. This sample has over 10,000 clones; about 75% occur once, and the top ten carry around 50%. Sequencing used peripheral blood mononuclear cells. Every receptor here comes from a man aged 60 to 75 with T-cell large granular lymphocyte leukemia. Some clones in this sample may be carry-over from other donors' samples.

V gene TRBV2 combines with J gene TRBJ1-1, with 7 bases fitting TRBD1. Germline CDR1 is SNHLY and CDR2 is FYNNEI. CDR3 length: 15 amino acids. The junction had 7 bases not matched to a gene; V was cut back by 6 bases and J by 0 bases. The CDR3 here is CASSRDSRMNTEAFF. In DNA, the CDR3 is TGTGCCAGCAGCCGGGACAGCCGAATGAACACTGAAGCTTTCTTT. The entire variable domain, with the rest obtained from reference TRBV2 and TRBJ1-1, is as follows: EPEVTQTPSHQVTQMGQEVILRCVPISNHLYFYWYRQILGQKVEFLVSFYNNEISEKSEIFDDQFSVERPDGSNFTLKIRSTKLEDSAMYFCASSRDSRMNTEAFFGQGTRLTVV.

This clone came up once. The chain recombines TRBV20-1 with TRBJ1-2; D is uncertain. Germline values: CDR1 DFQATT, CDR2 SNEGSKA (reference sequence). The CDR3 runs to 11 residues. CDR3 region: CSPSVVYGYTF. The CDR3 bases are TGCAGCCCATCAGTCGTCTATGGCTACACCTTC.

The genes are TRBV7-2 and TRBJ1-4, with D possibly TRBD1 on 6 matching bases. The V end lost 0 bases, the J end lost 7 bases, and 12 bases lay between the germline ends. There are 15 residues in the CDR3. Germline V CDR1 and CDR2: SGHTA, FQGNSA. In nucleotides, the CDR3 is TGTGCCAGCAGCTTAGCTCTACAGGGCCCTGAAAAACTGTTTTTT. Translation: CASSLALQGPEKLFF.

This clone was picked up one time. The chain carries TRBV5-4 and TRBJ1-5; no firm D call. V gave up 0 bases and J gave up 3 bases, with 10 bases separating them. CDR1 SGHNT and CDR2 YYREEE come from the germline V gene (reference sequence). The CDR3 consists of 15 residues. CDR3: CASSLGTGPNQPQHF. The CDR3 coding sequence is TGTGCCAGCAGCTTGGGGACTGGTCCCAATCAGCCCCAGCATTTT.

This chain's CDR3 is CASSQAAGPPYEQYF. CDR3 DNA sequence: TGCGCCAGCAGCCAAGCAGCGGGACCCCCCTACGAGCAGTACTTC. The V and J genes are TRBV4-3 and TRBJ2-7; 7 bases fit TRBD2. With V trimmed by 1 base and J by 2 bases, 5 bases remained unmatched. Germline values: CDR1 LGHNA, CDR2 YSLEER. The CDR3 spans 15 residues.

This chain links TRBV5-4 with TRBJ2-2, with 11 positions matching TRBD2. The V gene's germline CDR1 is SGHNT and CDR2 YYREEE (reference sequence). The CDR3 runs 16 residues. Unmatched junction bases numbered 3, after V lost 4 bases and J lost 1 base. The CDR3 reads CASSHGTSGNTGELFF. CDR3 nucleotides: TGTGCCAGCAGCCATGGGACTAGCGGGAACACCGGGGAGCTGTTTTTT.

The chain is built from TRBV7-8 and TRBJ1-2, with 9 bases matching TRBD1. Germline V lookup: CDR1 SGHVS, CDR2 FQNEAQ. The J segment lost 2 bases and the V segment lost 4 bases, leaving 2 bases of the junction unmatched. This CDR3 is built from 14 residues. The CDR3 DNA follows: TGTGCCAGCAGCTCCACAGGGGGCAACTATGGCTACACCTTC. It specifies CASSSTGGNYGYTF.

The sample holds a few counts of this clone. The chain recombines TRBV7-2 with TRBJ1-1; 7 positions agree with TRBD1. J lost 7 bases, V lost 6 bases, and 5 bases had no gene match. The CDR3 extends over 12 amino acids. The germline V gene has CDR1 SGHTA and CDR2 FQGNSA. CDR3 coding DNA: TGTGCCAGCAGGAGACAGGGCCTTGAAGCTTTCTTT. Amino acid sequence: CASRRQGLEAFF.

The genes are TRBV27 and TRBJ1-5, with D hard to call. Germline lookup yields CDR1 MNHEY and CDR2 SMNVEV (reference sequence). V shed 2 bases and J shed 6 bases, with 8 bases lying between them. The CDR3 contains 13 residues. CDR3 loop: CASSLGPIQPQHF. In DNA form, the CDR3 reads TGTGCCAGCAGTTTAGGGCCGATTCAGCCCCAGCATTTT.

This clone has a handful of counts. V and J are TRBV5-1 and TRBJ1-2, with D unclear. There are 17 residues in the CDR3. Per germline, CDR1 SGHRS and CDR2 YFSETQ. V was clipped by 0 bases and J by 2 bases, with 17 bases between them. The CDR3 region has the DNA TGCGCCAGCAGCTTGGATTTGAACCGAAATTCAAACTATGGCTACACCTTC. This translates into CASSLDLNRNSNYGYTF.

The chain couples TRBV27 to TRBJ1-1; the D is unclear. Germline CDR1 and CDR2: MNHEY and SMNVEV (reference sequence). The V end was cut by 6 bases, the J end by 0 bases, with 17 bases between. There are 16 residues in the CDR3. The CDR3 spells CASSPGAGHLNTEAFF. The CDR3 region has the DNA TGTGCCAGCAGCCCTGGCGCGGGCCACTTGAACACTGAAGCTTTCTTT.

V gene TRBV4-3 combines with J gene TRBJ2-7, with 7 bases that match TRBD2. The CDR3 totals 14 residues. V lost 1 base and J lost 5; bases outside the gene matches: 5. The germline V gene has CDR1 LGHNA and CDR2 YSLEER. The CDR3, as DNA: TGCGCCAGCAGCCAAGGGGAGGGAGCCGACGAGCAGTACTTC. Amino acid sequence: CASSQGEGADEQYF.

On this clone: One end of the junction varies from germline; a read error may be responsible. The chain recombines TRBV27 with TRBJ1-1; D gene unclear. The CDR3 consists of 15 residues. CDR1 MNHEY and CDR2 SMNVEV come from the germline V gene (reference sequence). The CDR3 region has the DNA TGTGCCAGCAGCGCCTCCCGAGACGAGAACTCTGAAGCTTTCTTT. Translating it yields CASSASRDENSEAFF.

The CDR3 is CAISGQGSSYEQYF. The CDR3 nucleotides are TGTGCCATCAGTGGGCAGGGGAGTTCCTACGAGCAGTACTTC. This rearrangement joins TRBV10-3 to TRBJ2-7, with TRBD1 as a possible D gene (6 bases). CDR1 is ENHRY and CDR2 is SYGVKD in the germline V gene. V was trimmed by 4 bases and J by 1 base, leaving 11 bases between them. The CDR3 is made up of 14 amino acids.

The chain couples TRBV27 to TRBJ2-1; D possibly corresponds to TRBD2 (5 bases). Germline CDR1 MNHEY, CDR2 SMNVEV (reference sequence). Between the trimmed V and J ends, which lost 2 bases and 3 bases, there was a span of 8 bases. CDR3 size: 14 residues. The chain's CDR3 is CASSLRSGYNEQFF. CDR3 DNA: TGTGCCAGCAGTTTACGGAGCGGCTACAATGAGCAGTTCTTC.

The chain joins TRBV5-1 to TRBJ2-7, with TRBD2 matching over 12 bases. This CDR3 is 16 amino acids long. Trimming cost V 4 bases and J 4 bases; bases outside gene matches: 9. Germline CDR1 reads SGHRS; CDR2 reads YFSETQ. The CDR3 DNA reads TGCGCCAGCAGCCCCCAGCTAGCGGGAGGGATATACGAGCAGTACTTC. Residues: CASSPQLAGGIYEQYF.

The genes are TRBV7-9 and TRBJ2-3; TRBD1 aligns across 11 bases. This CDR3 is built from 15 residues. The trim removed 5 bases at V and 3 bases at J, leaving 4 bases unmatched. The V gene's germline CDR1 is SEHNR and CDR2 FQNEAQ (reference sequence). The CDR3 region has the DNA TGTGCCAGCAGCCGGACAGGGGGCGGAACAGATACGCAGTATTTT. This translates into CASSRTGGGTDTQYF.

The rearrangement links TRBV7-9 to TRBJ1-4, with 9 bases lining up with TRBD1. Germline V CDR1 and CDR2: SEHNR, FQNEAQ (reference sequence). The CDR3 is 12 residues long. J gave up 14 bases and V 5 bases, and 6 bases lay outside the gene matches. Here the CDR3 DNA reads TGTGCCAGCAGCCCTGGACAGGGGTGGCTGTTTTTT. Protein sequence: CASSPGQGWLFF.